The present T cell receptor beta chain was sequenced within a study of blood T cells in healthy people across ages. General study results and limits: Changes in expanded clonotypes were possibly confounded, as the CMV status of donors was unknown. Roughly linearly, TCR beta diversity per million T cells fell as age increased. Samples with more naive T cells showed higher observed beta diversity.

This CDR3 spans 14 amino acids. Germline loops: CDR1 SGHDN, CDR2 FVKESK. V lost 0 bases, J lost 8 bases, and 12 bases lay in between. The second PCR ran roughly 6 to 12 cycles with a sample-barcoded 5' primer and J-beta primers. From the 5' RACE reads, TCRdb called clonotypes with MiXCR, one entry per CDR3 protein. The profile shows 590,000 or so distinct CDR3 sequences, approximately 30% of them singletons. Every sample gave at least 5.5 micrograms of total RNA when it was extracted. This clonotype was recorded at least ten times. Its antigen remains unknown. The V gene is TRBV14, the J gene TRBJ2-3; D is undetermined. Sample: blood. The origin of this receptor is a woman aged 80 or older in good health. The DNA of the CDR3 is TGTGCCAGCAGCCAAGATAGCTCCTTTGGTACGCAGTATTTT. Protein sequence: CASSQDSSFGTQYF.